The 7 T cell receptor beta chains below all came from one sample that was sequenced in a study of PD-L1 blockade in urothelial cancer. Method: immunoSEQ multiplex PCR; TCRdb's copy keeps in-frame clones and lacks some. The data contain roughly 49,000 clones, around nine tenths of them singletons. The material sequenced was PBMCs, taken around atezolizumab (anti-PD-L1) treatment. These receptor sequences come from a man aged 60 to 75 with urothelial cancer.

This sequence joins TRBV5-1 and TRBJ2-2, with 7 nucleotides matching TRBD1. In germline, CDR1 is SGHRS, CDR2 YFSETQ. CDR3 length: 15 residues. Trimming took 5 bases from V and 1 from J; bases not matched to a gene: 5. In nucleotides, the CDR3 is TGCGCCAGCAGTTTACAGGGGATGAACACCGGGGAGCTGTTTTTT. It translates to CASSLQGMNTGELFF.

This chain connects TRBV30 to TRBJ2-5; 9 bases line up with TRBD2. CDR3 length: 15 residues. Germline lookup yields CDR1 GTSNPN and CDR2 SVGIG (reference sequence). The V and J ends lost 2 bases and 7 bases, in that order; junction bases with no gene match: 11. CDR3 protein: CAWSSSGGSGWTQYF. The CDR3, as DNA: TGTGCCTGGAGTAGTAGCGGGGGCTCCGGATGGACCCAGTACTTC. Combining the CDR3 with reference TRBV30 and TRBJ2-5 gives the whole variable domain SQTIHQWPATLVQPVGSPLSLECTVEGTSNPNLYWYRQAAGRGLQLLFYSVGIGQISSEVPQNLSASRPQDRQFILSSKKLLLSDSGFYLCAWSSSGGSGWTQYFGPGTRLLVL.

The chain combines TRBV6-6 with TRBJ1-4; 7 nucleotides align to TRBD1. The germline V gene encodes CDR1 MNHNY and CDR2 SVGAGI (reference sequence). Germline trimming cut 4 bases from V and 4 bases from J; bases unmatched to any gene: 3. The CDR3 runs 14 residues. CDR3 DNA: TGTGCCAGCAGTTCCGGGACAGATAATGAAAAACTGTTTTTT. This codes for CASSSGTDNEKLFF.

The rearrangement joins TRBV6-5 to TRBJ2-5; TRBD1 might be the D (5 bases). The germline gives CDR1 MNHEY, CDR2 SVGAGI. Between the trimmed V and J ends, which lost 2 bases and 5 bases, there was a span of 9 bases. The length of the CDR3 is 13 residues. The CDR3 here is CASSYRQLETQYF. In DNA form, the CDR3 reads TGTGCCAGCAGTTACAGACAGTTGGAGACCCAGTACTTC.

The chain combines TRBV6-1 with TRBJ1-5, with D possibly TRBD1 on 5 matching bases. CDR1 is MNHNS and CDR2 is SASEGT in the germline V gene. The CDR3 consists of 14 residues. The ends were cut back, 6 bases at V and 3 bases at J, with 12 bases in the middle. The CDR3 protein is CASRQTAPNQPQHF. The CDR3 nucleotides read TGTGCCAGCAGACAGACAGCTCCCAATCAGCCCCAGCATTTT.

The V call is TRBV27, the J call TRBJ2-4; 9 positions match TRBD2. V shed 3 bases and J 9 bases; nucleotides not matched to a gene: 12. The length of the CDR3 is 16 residues. The germline gives CDR1 MNHEY, CDR2 SMNVEV (reference sequence). The CDR3 protein is CASSLVGGGAFRIQYF. Written as DNA, the CDR3 is TGTGCCAGCAGTTTGGTCGGCGGGGGGGCCTTTCGCATTCAGTACTTC.

The chain recombines TRBV9 with TRBJ1-4; the D is unclear. Per the germline V gene, CDR1 is SGDLS and CDR2 is YYNGEE. Trimming took 0 bases from V and 0 from J, leaving 9 bases between them. The CDR3 is 16 residues long. The CDR3 DNA follows: TGTGCCAGCAGCGTAGCGGGAGGCGCAACTAATGAAAAACTGTTTTTT. Its protein product is CASSVAGGATNEKLFF. The entire variable domain, with the rest obtained from reference TRBV9 and TRBJ1-4, is as follows: DSGVTQTPKHLITATGQRVTLRCSPRSGDLSVYWYQQSLDQGLQFLIQYYNGEERAKGNILERFSAQQFPDLHSELNLSSLELGDSALYFCASSVAGGATNEKLFFGSGTQLSVL.